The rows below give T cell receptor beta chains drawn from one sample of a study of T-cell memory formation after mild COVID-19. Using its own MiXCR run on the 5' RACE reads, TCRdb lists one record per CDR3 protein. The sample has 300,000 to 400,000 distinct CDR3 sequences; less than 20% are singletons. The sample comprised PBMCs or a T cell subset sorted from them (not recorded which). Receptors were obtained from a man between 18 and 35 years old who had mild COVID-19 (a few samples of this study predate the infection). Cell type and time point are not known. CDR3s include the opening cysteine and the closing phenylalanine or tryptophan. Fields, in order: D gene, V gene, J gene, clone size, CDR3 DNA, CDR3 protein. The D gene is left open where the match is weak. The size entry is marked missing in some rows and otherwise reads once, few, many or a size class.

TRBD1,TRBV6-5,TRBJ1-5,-,TGTGCCAGCAGCTATGACAGGGGGGACCAGCCCCAGCATTTT,CASSYDRGDQPQHF
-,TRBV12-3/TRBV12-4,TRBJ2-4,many,TGTGCCAGCAGTCCCGAGGGACACTTGGACCCCTCGTACTTC,CASSPEGHLDPSYF
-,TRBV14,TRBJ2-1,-,TGTGCCAGCAGCCAAGTCTCTGGGGACAATGAGCAGTTCTTC,CASSQVSGDNEQFF
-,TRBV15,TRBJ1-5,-,TGTGCCACCAGCAGAGATCTGCTACAGCCCCAGCATTTT,CATSRDLLQPQHF
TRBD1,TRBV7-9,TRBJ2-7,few,TGTGCCAGCAGCTACCGGGACAGCGTCCAACAGTACTTC,CASSYRDSVQQYF
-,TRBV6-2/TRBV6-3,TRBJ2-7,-,TGTGCCAGCAGTTACGGAGGTGCCCACGAGCAGTACTTC,CASSYGGAHEQYF
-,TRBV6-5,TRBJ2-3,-,TGTGCCAGCAGTCTACAGGGTGGTACGCAGTATTTT,CASSLQGGTQYF
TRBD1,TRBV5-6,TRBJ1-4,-,TGTGCCAGCAGCCAAGGGACAGGGGGCTTCCCCTACGGTAATGAAAAACTGTTTTTT,CASSQGTGGFPYGNEKLFF
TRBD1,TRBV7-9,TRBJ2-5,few,TGTGCCAGCAGCACAGGGGCGAGAAGTACCCAGTACTTC,CASSTGARSTQYF
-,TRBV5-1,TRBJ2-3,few,TGCGCCAGCAGCTTGGGTACAGACTCAGATACGCAGTATTTT,CASSLGTDSDTQYF
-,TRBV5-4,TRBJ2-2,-,TGTGCCAGCAGCGGGGGGGAGGACAGGAACACCGGGGAGCTGTTTTTT,CASSGGEDRNTGELFF
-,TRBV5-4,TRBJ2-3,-,TGTGCCAGCAGCACCGTAAGCACAGATACGCAGTATTTT,CASSTVSTDTQYF
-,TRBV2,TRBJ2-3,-,TGTGCCAGCATGGAAACAGGTACGCAGTATTTT,CASMETGTQYF
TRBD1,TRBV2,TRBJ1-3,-,TGTGCCAGCAGCTGGGACAGGGTGAAGATTCACACCATATATTTT,CASSWDRVKIHTIYF
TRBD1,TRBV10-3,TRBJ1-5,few,TGTGCCATCAGTGACGGACAGGGGAAGGGGCAGCCCCAGCATTTT,CAISDGQGKGQPQHF
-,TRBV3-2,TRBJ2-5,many,TGTGCCAGCAGCCCCGGATTTGAAGAGACCCAGTACTTC,CASSPGFEETQYF
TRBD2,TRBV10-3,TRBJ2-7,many,TGTGCCATCAGTGTTGGGACTAGCGGATCCTACGAGCAGTACTTC,CAISVGTSGSYEQYF
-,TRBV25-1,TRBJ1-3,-,TGTGCCAGCCATGTACAGGGAAAGAGCTCTGGAAACACCATATATTTT,CASHVQGKSSGNTIYF
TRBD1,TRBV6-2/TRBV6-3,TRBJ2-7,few,TGTGCCAGCAGTTACTTCACAGGGGCTTCCGACGAGCAGTACTTC,CASSYFTGASDEQYF
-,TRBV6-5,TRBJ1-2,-,TGTGCCAGCAGTTACTCGTCCCCTAACTATGGATACACCTTC,CASSYSSPNYGYTF
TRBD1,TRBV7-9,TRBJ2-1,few,TGTGCCAGCAGGGGGACAGGAGAGTACAATGAGCAGTTCTTC,CASRGTGEYNEQFF
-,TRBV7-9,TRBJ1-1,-,TGTGCCAGCAGCTTGGAGGCGCGGGGCACTGAAGCTTTCTTT,CASSLEARGTEAFF
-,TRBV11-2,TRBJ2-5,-,TGTGCCAGCAGCCCAACCCCCCGGGGTAGCGCCAAGACCCAGTACTTC,CASSPTPRGSAKTQYF
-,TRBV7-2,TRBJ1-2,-,TGTGCCAGCAGCTTATGGAGGGTCAACTATGGCTACACCTTC,CASSLWRVNYGYTF
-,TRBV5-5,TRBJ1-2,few,TGTGCCAGCAGCTTTGAGCCGGGGGTGGACTATGGCTACACCTTC,CASSFEPGVDYGYTF
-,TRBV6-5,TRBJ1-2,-,TGTGCCAGCAGTGGGGGACAACATGGCTACACCTTC,CASSGGQHGYTF
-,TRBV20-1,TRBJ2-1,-,TGCAGTGCTAGGTCGGGGTCAATTGTGCAGTTCTTC,CSARSGSIVQFF
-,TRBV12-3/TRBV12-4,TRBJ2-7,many,TGTGCCAGCACCCCCGCAGGCCGAAAGGGCTACGAGCAGTACTTC,CASTPAGRKGYEQYF
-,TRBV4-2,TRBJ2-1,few,TGTGCCAGCAGCCAAGATTGGACTGATGGTAAGGTTCAGTTCTTC,CASSQDWTDGKVQFF
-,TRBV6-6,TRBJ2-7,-,TGTGCCAGCAGGGACCCGGGACAATACGAGCAGTACTTC,CASRDPGQYEQYF
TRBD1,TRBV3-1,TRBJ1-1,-,TGTGCCAGCAGCCCCGGGGACAGTTTGAACACTGAAGCTTTCTTT,CASSPGDSLNTEAFF
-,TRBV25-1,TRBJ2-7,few,TGTGCCAGCAGTGAAAGACAGTCTCTCGAGCAGTACTTC,CASSERQSLEQYF
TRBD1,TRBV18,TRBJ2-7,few,TGTGCCAGCTCGCCTCCGGGACAGGTCTACGAGCAGTACTTC,CASSPPGQVYEQYF
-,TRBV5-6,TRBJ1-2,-,TGTGCCACAGGCGATATGGGGGGCGCGGGCTATGGCTACACCTTC,CATGDMGGAGYGYTF
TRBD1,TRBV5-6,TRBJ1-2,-,TGTGCCAGCAGCCTACGGGACAGGGTCTATGGCTACACCTTC,CASSLRDRVYGYTF
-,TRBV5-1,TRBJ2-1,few,TGCGCCAGCAGCGGAGTCCGGGACAATGAGCAGTTCTTC,CASSGVRDNEQFF
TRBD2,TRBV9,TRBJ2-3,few,TGTGCCAGCAGCGTTATAGCGGGGAGCACAGATACGCAGTATTTT,CASSVIAGSTDTQYF
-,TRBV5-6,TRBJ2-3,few,TGTGCCAGCAGCTTGAAGGGGAGGCAGTATTTT,CASSLKGRQYF
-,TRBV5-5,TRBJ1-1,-,TGTGCCAGCAGCTTGGTGGGGTACGGCACTGAAGCTTTCTTT,CASSLVGYGTEAFF
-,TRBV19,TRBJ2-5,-,TGTGCCAGTAGTCGGGCGGTGGGCGACCAAGAGACCCAGTACTTC,CASSRAVGDQETQYF
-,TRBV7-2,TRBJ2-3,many,TGTGCCAGCAGCATAGCGACAGATACGCAGTATTTT,CASSIATDTQYF
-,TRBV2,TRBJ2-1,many,TGTGCCAGCAGTGACATAGCGGTCGAGTTGAATGAGCAGTTCTTC,CASSDIAVELNEQFF
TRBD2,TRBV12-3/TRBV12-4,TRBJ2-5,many,TGTGCCAGCAGTTTATCTAGCGGGGCCCAAGAGACCCAGTACTTC,CASSLSSGAQETQYF
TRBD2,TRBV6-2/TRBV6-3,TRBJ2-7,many,TGTGCCAGCAGATCGGGGGGTTCGGCCTACGAGCAGTACTTC,CASRSGGSAYEQYF
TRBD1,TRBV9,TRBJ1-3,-,TGTGCCAGCAGCGTAGCGGGGACAGGCCGCTCTGGAAACACCATATATTTT,CASSVAGTGRSGNTIYF
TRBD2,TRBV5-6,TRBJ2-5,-,TGTGCCAGCAGCTCCGTCGGGGGGTCAGAGACCCAGTACTTC,CASSSVGGSETQYF
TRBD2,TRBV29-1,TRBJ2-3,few,TGCAGCGTTGTAGCGGGGCGCACAGATACGCAGTATTTT,CSVVAGRTDTQYF
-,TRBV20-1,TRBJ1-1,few,TGCAGTGCTGGCTCGAGGAACACTGAAGCTTTCTTT,CSAGSRNTEAFF